These 21 T cell receptor beta chains share one sample of origin, sequenced in a study of STAT5B mutations in CD4+ large granular lymphocyte leukemia. Sequencing was performed with immunoSEQ multiplex PCR; in TCRdb, only in-frame clones are kept and a portion is missing. The sample shows roughly 30,000 clones, about 82% of them seen only once. Material: CD4+ T cells from blood buffy coats. These receptor sequences come from a human donor in good health.

The V and J genes are TRBV28 and TRBJ1-2; no firm D call. CDR1 is MDHEN, CDR2 SYDVKM, per germline. The CDR3 spans 11 residues. Trimming left V 4 bases short and J 8 bases short, with 8 bases between. The CDR3: CASSSTGGYTF. CDR3 nucleotide sequence: TGTGCCAGCAGTTCGACGGGGGGCTACACCTTC.

The V and J genes are TRBV21-1 and TRBJ1-5; the table assigns TRBD1, which was not confirmed against the DNA. TRBV21-1 counts as a pseudogene. The CDR3 has 16 amino acids. The CDR3: CASSSFRTGSFQPQHF. The CDR3 bases are TGTGCCAGCAGCAGTTTTAGGACAGGGTCCTTCCAGCCCCAGCATTTT.

V is TRBV5-1 and J is TRBJ2-5; D remains unclear. CDR3 size: 12 residues. Germline V gives CDR1 SGHRS, CDR2 YFSETQ. Trimming removed 4 bases from V and 3 bases from J, with 7 bases in between. The CDR3, as DNA: TGCGCCAGCAGCCCTGGCGAAGAGACCCAGTACTTC. The encoded protein is CASSPGEETQYF. Based on the CDR3 plus reference TRBV5-1 and TRBJ2-5, the full variable domain is KAGVTQTPRYLIKTRGQQVTLSCSPISGHRSVSWYQQTPGQGLQFLFEYFSETQRNKGNFPGRFSGRQFSNSRSEMNVSTLELGDSALYLCASSPGEETQYFGPGTRLLVL.

The chain couples TRBV5-1 to TRBJ2-2; unclear D gene. The V and J ends lost 0 bases and 6 bases respectively, with 9 bases between them. CDR3 size: 14 residues. Per germline, CDR1 SGHRS and CDR2 YFSETQ. CDR3 DNA sequence: TGCGCCAGCAGCTTGGTACGGACCTCCGGGGAGCTGTTTTTT. Its translation: CASSLVRTSGELFF.

V gene TRBV21-1 combines with J gene TRBJ2-2; the table's D gene call, TRBD1, was not cross checked with the DNA. TRBV21-1 is assigned pseudogene status. The CDR3 extends over 16 amino acids. As DNA, the CDR3 is TGTGCCAGCAGCAAAGTGGAGACAGGGGAAGCCGGGGAGCTGTTTTTT. Translating it yields CASSKVETGEAGELFF.

The chain is built from TRBV28 and TRBJ1-4; tentative D call: TRBD1 (6 bases). The V gene's germline CDR1 is MDHEN and CDR2 SYDVKM. Trimming removed 5 bases from V and 6 bases from J, with 13 bases in between. The CDR3 has 14 residues. The CDR3 loop reads CASSLGGVYEKLFF. As DNA, the CDR3 is TGTGCCAGCAGTCTAGGGGGGGTGTATGAAAAACTGTTTTTT.

The gene calls are TRBV18 and TRBJ2-5; no reliable D call. Trimming took 3 bases from V and 1 from J, leaving 12 bases between them. In germline, CDR1 is KGHSH, CDR2 LQKENI. The CDR3 consists of 15 residues. The CDR3 DNA is TGTGCCAGCTCACCCCTTGGCGGAACCCAAGAGACCCAGTACTTC. This sequence encodes CASSPLGGTQETQYF.

The chain is built from TRBV19 and TRBJ1-2; 10 bases match TRBD1. CDR1 and CDR2 from the germline V gene are LNHDA and SQIVND (reference sequence). The CDR3 length is 16 residues. V was clipped by 5 bases and J by 7 bases; unmatched bases: 13. The CDR3 loop is CASSEGPGQGYGGYTF. The DNA for the CDR3 is TGTGCCAGTAGTGAAGGACCGGGACAGGGGTATGGTGGCTACACCTTC.

This chain uses TRBV19 with TRBJ1-4; no definite D call. The CDR3 runs 12 residues. The ends were cut back, 6 bases at V and 8 bases at J, with 10 bases in the middle. Germline V gene sequence: CDR1 LNHDA, CDR2 SQIVND (reference sequence). The CDR3, as DNA: TGTGCCAGTAGGGGTTTAATGGAAAAACTGTTTTTT. This encodes CASRGLMEKLFF.

The V call is TRBV30, the J call TRBJ2-2; 11 bases fit TRBD2. The CDR3 totals 14 residues. J lost 5 bases, V lost 3 bases, and 2 bases had no gene match. Germline V gives CDR1 GTSNPN, CDR2 SVGIG (reference sequence). CDR3 residues: CAWRRTSGTGELFF. The DNA of the CDR3 is TGTGCCTGGAGGAGGACTAGCGGGACCGGGGAGCTGTTTTTT.

The chain recombines TRBV6-6 with TRBJ1-5; perhaps TRBD1 as D (5 bases). This CDR3 has 16 amino acids. V was trimmed by 4 bases and J by 5 bases, leaving 18 bases between them. CDR1 is MNHNY and CDR2 is SVGAGI in the germline V gene (reference sequence). The CDR3 DNA is TGTGCCAGCAGTTCGGGACGCCGGATCCCGGATCAGCCCCAGCATTTT. The encoded protein is CASSSGRRIPDQPQHF.

In this sample, this clone turned up a few times. V usage is TRBV27 and J usage is TRBJ2-7; 8 nucleotides line up with TRBD2. The germline CDR1 and CDR2 sequences are MNHEY and SMNVEV (reference sequence). The CDR3 length is 15 residues. With 4 bases clipped from V and 3 bases from J, the junction kept 8 bases outside the gene matches. CDR3: CASSSASGSDYEQYF. The CDR3 coding sequence is TGTGCCAGCAGTTCCGCTAGCGGGTCGGACTACGAGCAGTACTTC.

This chain uses TRBV7-2 with TRBJ2-1; unclear D gene. V lost 2 bases to trimming and J lost 0 bases, with 8 bases between them. The germline CDR1 and CDR2 sequences are SGHTA and FQGNSA. The CDR3 is made up of 15 amino acids. The CDR3 coding sequence is TGTGCCAGCAGCTTAACGTGGAGCTCCTACAATGAGCAGTTCTTC. Translating it yields CASSLTWSSYNEQFF.

The CDR3 DNA reads as TGTGCCAGCCGGCCCGGGACAGGGTTCACCGGGGAGCTGTTTTTT. Translated: CASRPGTGFTGELFF. The rearrangement links TRBV6-4 to TRBJ2-2; 9 bases agree with TRBD1. Trimming took 8 bases from V and 4 from J; bases not matched to a gene: 8. This CDR3 comprises 15 residues. The germline gives CDR1 MRHNA, CDR2 SNTAGT.

The V gene is TRBV5-5, the J gene TRBJ1-1; the match to TRBD1 covers 7 bases. Germline CDR1 and CDR2: SGHKS and YYEKEE (reference sequence). CDR3 length: 15 residues. J lost 1 base, V lost 0 bases, and 3 bases had no gene match. The CDR3 coding sequence is TGTGCCAGCAGCTTGGACAGGGGTCGGAACACTGAAGCTTTCTTT. This codes for CASSLDRGRNTEAFF.

The V gene is TRBV11-2, the J gene TRBJ2-5; D is ambiguous. The germline V gene has CDR1 SGHAT and CDR2 FQNNGV. The V end was cut by 5 bases, the J end by 5 bases, with 12 bases between. This CDR3 is built from 13 residues. DNA of the CDR3: TGTGCCAGCAGCCAAGGGCCCACTGAGACCCAGTACTTC. This translates into CASSQGPTETQYF.

V and J are TRBV19 and TRBJ1-5; D is ambiguous. Trimming cost V 3 bases and J 4 bases, with 7 bases left between them. This CDR3 contains 13 residues. Germline V gene lookup returns CDR1 LNHDA and CDR2 SQIVND (reference sequence). This CDR3 reads CASSIGENQPQHF. The CDR3 DNA sequence: TGTGCCAGTAGTATCGGGGAGAATCAGCCCCAGCATTTT.

The chain carries TRBV7-8 and TRBJ1-2, with D unresolved. This CDR3 is built from 13 residues. From germline, CDR1 is SGHVS and CDR2 FQNEAQ. V shed 5 bases and J shed 3 bases, with 10 bases lying between them. The CDR3 bases are TGTGCCAGCAGCCCTGATAAGTACTATGGCTACACCTTC. Translating gives CASSPDKYYGYTF. The variable domain in full, with the rest retrieved from reference TRBV7-8 and TRBJ1-2, is GAGVSQSPRYKVAKRGQDVALRCDPISGHVSLFWYQQALGQGPEFLTYFQNEAQLDKSGLPSDRFFAERPEGSVSTLKIQRTQQEDSAVYLCASSPDKYYGYTFGSGTRLTVV.

This clone was observed a single time. The chain combines TRBV28 with TRBJ1-1; D is undetermined. Trimming stripped 6 bases from V and 7 bases from J, with 12 bases between. Germline V CDR1 and CDR2: MDHEN, SYDVKM. The CDR3 sequence is 12 residues long. CDR3 loop: CASRPAPNEAFF. DNA of the CDR3: TGTGCCAGCAGGCCCGCCCCTAATGAAGCTTTCTTT.

This chain uses TRBV7-7 with TRBJ2-1; 7 bases agree with TRBD1. Per germline, CDR1 SSHAT and CDR2 FNYEAQ (reference sequence). This CDR3 is built from 14 residues. With 4 bases clipped from V and 9 bases from J, the junction kept 9 bases outside the gene matches. The CDR3: CASSSGTATIEQFF. The CDR3 DNA follows: TGTGCCAGCAGCTCCGGGACAGCTACAATTGAGCAGTTCTTC.

The V gene is TRBV7-9, the J gene TRBJ1-1; 9 nucleotides line up with TRBD1. The CDR3 has 13 residues. The V segment lost 6 bases and the J segment 6 bases; nucleotides outside the gene matches: 5. Germline V gene data show CDR1 as SEHNR and CDR2 as FQNEAQ (reference sequence). The CDR3 nucleotides read TGTGCCAGCAGGCTGGGACAGGGCGCTGAAGCTTTCTTT. Translated, it gives CASRLGQGAEAFF.